This T cell receptor (beta chain) emerged from a study of blood T cell repertoires in COVID-19. This table comes from immunoSEQ multiplex PCR, and its TCRdb copy is limited to in-frame clones, with some not included. Found here are 60,000 to 75,000 clones, roughly 86% of them singletons; the top ten hold about an eighth. The CDR3 runs to 15 residues. The germline V gene encodes CDR1 SGHVS and CDR2 FNYEAQ. Trimming left V 2 bases short and J 4 bases short, with 14 bases between. The TCR sequence derives from a woman aged 60 to 75 with acute or convalescent COVID-19. This chain uses TRBV7-6 with TRBJ2-5, with a weak D call TRBD1 (6 bases). The sequenced material came from peripheral blood. The CDR3 spells CASSLRRDTPETQYF. The CDR3 DNA follows: TGTGCCAGCAGCTTAAGACGGGACACCCCAGAGACCCAGTACTTC.